This T cell receptor beta chain is from a study of blood T cell repertoires in COVID-19. The overall study: Collection of acute and convalescent COVID-19 samples took place in the United States, Italy and Spain. PBMCs, B-cell-depleted T cells, or T cells were the source of the cDNA or gDNA that made up the material.

Source study methods: Reference gene primer amplification gave estimated nucleated cell counts. Only in-frame clones appear in the TCRdb table, and some are missing; sequencing was by immunoSEQ multiplex PCR. The DNA was the basis for D and trimming; V, J and clone size are from that table. The sample includes about 300,000 clones, more than 85% of them seen just once. Trimming left V 0 bases short and J 0 bases short, with 10 bases between. The CDR3 has 15 amino acids. Germline lookup yields CDR1 SGHRS and CDR2 YFSETQ. This TCR was recovered from a man aged 65 to 85 with acute or convalescent COVID-19. The chain couples TRBV5-1 to TRBJ2-7, with TRBD1 as a possible D gene (6 bases). What was sequenced was peripheral blood. CDR3 in DNA: TGCGCCAGCAGCTTGGCCACAGGGCTCTCCTACGAGCAGTACTTC. It specifies CASSLATGLSYEQYF.